The text below deals with one TCR beta chain. Its antigen is still unknown. Base qualities are missing; no much larger clone stands one base away. The germline V gene sets CDR1 to LGHNA and CDR2 to YNFKEQ. The CDR3 covers 17 residues, taking in both the cysteine and the phenylalanine. Only CDR3 DNA remains: 51 bases, in frame from the first base. Trimming accounts for 1 base at V and 4 bases at J, while the number of junction bases matched to no gene is 9. The library came from PCR. Instrument used: Illumina HiSeq 2500. TCR library preparation used molecular barcoding, with unique molecular identifiers applied to normalize quantification of the TCRbeta repertoire. TCRdb reanalyzed the raw reads on its own, using fastp at Q25 for trimming and MiXCR for clone calling, and kept in-frame beta chains. Each CDR3 protein appears once, grouped with its most common genes and DNA. The sample data list a few hundred thousand distinct CDR3 sequences, and under 15% of these were observed just once. Roughly 2.3% of the sample goes to the ten largest clones.

This sample is drawn from a study of T-cell reconstitution after alpha-beta-depleted transplantation in children listed by TCRdb under 2016. Regarding the research as a whole: Using TCR repertoire profiling, the study followed T-cell immune reconstitution in a quantitative way in children after TCRalphabeta/CD19-depleted allogeneic hematopoietic cell transplantation. Overall study outcomes, separate from this receptor: The apparently early recovery of alphabetaT-cell counts about two months after transplant reportedly depended on only several hundred rapidly expanded clones that came from non-depleted graft cells. The high TCRbeta diversity at day 60 in some patients was ascribed to recipient T cells and intrathymic progenitors that had survived conditioning. Hyperexpanded clone frequencies declined over subsequent months; after one year, T-cell counts and TCRbeta diversity were mostly attributed to newly produced T cells.

The sample's treatment or condition label is to be understood as: allogeneic hematopoietic cell transplantation with graft depleted of TCRalphabeta T cells and CD19 B cells. The children who served as transplant recipients had been given grafts of TCRalphabeta/CD19-depleted allogeneic hematopoietic cells. The receptor comes from a male patient younger than 18 who had a stem cell transplant for acute myeloid leukemia, so the T cells may come from the graft donor. This sample comprised PBMCs, mostly from graft donor cells, obtained 360 days after TCRalphabeta/CD19-depleted stem cell transplant. The receptor chain draws on TRBV4-2 and TRBJ2-5; 10 bases in the junction line up with TRBD2. The DNA sequence follows: TGTGCCAGCAGCCAAGGCTGGGTTGAGCGGGAGGGAGAGACCCAGTACTTC. Its amino acids are CASSQGWVEREGETQYF.